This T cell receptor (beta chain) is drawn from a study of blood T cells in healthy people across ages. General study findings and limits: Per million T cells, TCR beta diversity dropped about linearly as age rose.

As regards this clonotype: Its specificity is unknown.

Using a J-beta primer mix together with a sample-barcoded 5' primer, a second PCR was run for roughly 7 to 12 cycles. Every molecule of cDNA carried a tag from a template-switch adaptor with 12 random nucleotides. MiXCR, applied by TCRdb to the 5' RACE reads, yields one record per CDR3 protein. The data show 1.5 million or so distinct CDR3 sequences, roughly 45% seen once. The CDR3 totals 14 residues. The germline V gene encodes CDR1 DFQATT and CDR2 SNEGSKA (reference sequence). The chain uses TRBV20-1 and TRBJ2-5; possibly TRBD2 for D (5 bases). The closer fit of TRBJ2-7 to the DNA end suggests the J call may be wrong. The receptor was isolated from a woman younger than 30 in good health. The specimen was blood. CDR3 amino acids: CSASEMRATYEQYF. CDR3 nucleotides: TGCAGTGCTTCAGAAATGCGGGCAACCTACGAGCAGTACTTC.